Below, 30 T cell receptor beta chains from the same sample are listed, as sequenced in a study of control samples from healthy donors and cancer patients. Using immunoSEQ multiplex PCR, the repertoire was profiled, and TCRdb retains in-frame clones only, with some absent. Seen here are some 57,000 clones, 95% observed once, and the top ten hold approximately 2.4%. Sequencing was done on a sample of blood. The receptor source for this set is a man aged 25 to 40 in good health.

The chain carries TRBV7-3 and TRBJ2-3; 8 bases fit TRBD1. The V and J ends lost 5 bases and 5 bases, in that order; junction bases with no gene match: 3. CDR1 is SGHTA, CDR2 FQGTGA, per germline. The CDR3 length is 13 residues. This CDR3 reads CASSQGAQDTQYF. CDR3 nucleotide sequence: TGTGCCAGCAGCCAGGGGGCACAAGATACGCAGTATTTT.

The V and J genes are TRBV6-4 and TRBJ1-5; D call uncertain. The CDR3 has 14 amino acids. The V and J ends lost 6 bases and 6 bases respectively, with 15 bases between them. Germline V gene data show CDR1 as MRHNA and CDR2 as SNTAGT. The CDR3 reads CASSEGGFGQPQHF. CDR3 nucleotides: TGTGCCAGCAGCGAGGGAGGTTTCGGTCAGCCCCAGCATTTT.

The V and J genes are TRBV19 and TRBJ2-7, with 14 bases aligning to TRBD2. J gave up 3 bases and V 4 bases, and 2 bases lay outside the gene matches. Germline lookup yields CDR1 LNHDA and CDR2 SQIVND (reference sequence). The CDR3 is 15 amino acids. The chain's CDR3 is CASSRLAGGNYEQYF. The CDR3 DNA reads as TGTGCCAGTAGTAGACTAGCGGGAGGGAACTACGAGCAGTACTTC.

The rearrangement joins TRBV7-9 to TRBJ2-5; a weak D match, TRBD2 (5 bases). CDR1 is SEHNR and CDR2 is FQNEAQ in the germline V gene (reference sequence). The CDR3 runs to 14 residues. V lost 2 bases, J lost 4 bases, and 11 bases lay in between. CDR3 loop: CASSLSGRGETQYF. DNA for the CDR3: TGTGCCAGCAGCTTAAGTGGGAGAGGAGAGACCCAGTACTTC.

The chain is built from TRBV7-9 and TRBJ1-1; D not certain. Trimming shortened V by 6 bases and J by 1 base, and 6 bases separated the two germline ends. CDR1 is SEHNR, CDR2 FQNEAQ, per germline (reference sequence). The CDR3 totals 12 residues. CDR3 sequence reads: CASRLKNTEAFF. In nucleotides, the CDR3 is TGTGCCAGCAGGCTCAAGAACACTGAAGCTTTCTTT.

This chain joins TRBV28 and TRBJ2-5; D may be TRBD2 (5 bases). The CDR3 covers 13 residues. V gave up 7 bases and J gave up 6 bases, with 15 bases separating them. Germline V lookup: CDR1 MDHEN, CDR2 SYDVKM. CDR3: CASTAGRTKTQYF. In DNA form, the CDR3 reads TGTGCCAGCACTGCGGGCCGTACAAAGACCCAGTACTTC.

This clone was recorded once. V usage is TRBV27 and J usage is TRBJ2-2, with a tentative D call TRBD2 (5 bases). The CDR3 spans 15 residues. The germline CDR1 and CDR2 sequences are MNHEY and SMNVEV (reference sequence). V lost 5 bases to trimming and J lost 6 bases, with 16 bases between them. The DNA for the CDR3 is TGTGCCAGCAGTCCCAGAGACACTAGGGCCGGGGAGCTGTTTTTT. Amino acid sequence: CASSPRDTRAGELFF.

This sequence joins TRBV18 and TRBJ1-1; TRBD1 might be the D (6 bases). The CDR3 consists of 15 residues. The V end lost 0 bases, the J end lost 0 bases, and 8 bases lay between the germline ends. Looked up from germline, CDR1 is KGHSH and CDR2 is LQKENI. The CDR3 region is CASSPPGGMNTEAFF. The CDR3 coding sequence is TGTGCCAGCTCACCACCAGGGGGGATGAACACTGAAGCTTTCTTT.

The chain is built from TRBV7-5 and TRBJ1-3; TRBD1, as called in the table, went unchecked against the DNA. TRBV7-5 is described as a pseudogene. This CDR3 spans 18 amino acids. CDR3 sequence: CVRSTSDRTTSLGNTIYF. Here the CDR3 DNA reads TGTGTCAGAAGCACCTCGGACAGGACTACGAGTTTGGGAAACACCATATATTTT.

This clone was counted once. The CDR3 here is CAISESANYGYTF. The DNA for the CDR3 is TGTGCCATCAGTGAGTCGGCTAACTATGGCTACACCTTC. The V and J genes are TRBV10-3 and TRBJ1-2; D is undetermined. There are 13 residues in the CDR3. Germline V CDR1 and CDR2: ENHRY, SYGVKD. Trimming removed 0 bases at V and 0 bases at J, with 2 bases between.

The chain uses TRBV5-1 and TRBJ1-1; D uncertain. The length of the CDR3 is 15 residues. Germline values: CDR1 SGHRS, CDR2 YFSETQ. Trimming cost V 4 bases and J 4 bases, with 17 bases left between them. The DNA of the CDR3 is TGCGCCAGCAGCCCTAGACGGGGAGGAGGCACTGAAGCTTTCTTT. It translates to CASSPRRGGGTEAFF. Drawing the rest from reference TRBV5-1 and TRBJ1-1, the complete variable domain is KAGVTQTPRYLIKTRGQQVTLSCSPISGHRSVSWYQQTPGQGLQFLFEYFSETQRNKGNFPGRFSGRQFSNSRSEMNVSTLELGDSALYLCASSPRRGGGTEAFFGQGTRLTVV.

This clone came up once. This rearrangement joins TRBV5-8 to TRBJ1-3; D is perhaps TRBD1 (5 bases). This CDR3 spans 16 amino acids. Trimming removed 4 bases from V and 0 bases from J, with 14 bases in between. CDR1 SGHTS and CDR2 YDEGEE come from the germline V gene. The DNA for the CDR3 is TGTGCCAGCAGCACCAAACCCAGGGTCTCTGGAAACACCATATATTTT. Translated: CASSTKPRVSGNTIYF.

The chain is built from TRBV19 and TRBJ1-2; perhaps TRBD1 as D (5 bases). The ends were cut back, 8 bases at V and 2 bases at J, with 9 bases in the middle. Per germline, CDR1 LNHDA and CDR2 SQIVND (reference sequence). The CDR3 spans 12 residues. CDR3 bases: TGTGCCAGTCGAGACAGAAACTATGGCTACACCTTC. It translates to CASRDRNYGYTF.

V gene TRBV18 combines with J gene TRBJ2-1; 7 positions agree with TRBD2. The CDR3 sequence is 19 residues long. V trimming: 3 bases; J trimming: 1 base; junction bases outside the gene matches: 15. CDR1 KGHSH and CDR2 LQKENI come from the germline V gene. The CDR3 is CASSPLPPAGMGSYNEQFF. The CDR3 coding sequence is TGTGCCAGCTCACCTCTCCCTCCAGCGGGAATGGGGTCCTACAATGAGCAGTTCTTC. Full variable domain (outside the CDR3, taken from reference TRBV18 and TRBJ2-1): NAGVMQNPRHLVRRRGQEARLRCSPMKGHSHVYWYRQLPEEGLKFMVYLQKENIIDESGMPKERFSAEFPKEGPSILRIQQVVRGDSAAYFCASSPLPPAGMGSYNEQFFGPGTRLTVL.

This chain joins TRBV11-2 and TRBJ2-3; 10 nucleotides match TRBD2. Trimming at V came to 2 bases and at J to 1 base, leaving 0 bases not matched to a gene. The CDR3 is made up of 15 amino acids. Germline values: CDR1 SGHAT, CDR2 FQNNGV. The CDR3 region is CASSLSGGGTDTQYF. CDR3 nucleotide sequence: TGTGCCAGCAGCTTAAGCGGGGGGGGCACAGATACGCAGTATTTT.

The gene calls are TRBV6-5 and TRBJ1-1; the D is unclear. This CDR3 region has 13 residues. The ends were cut back, 6 bases at V and 1 base at J, with 9 bases in the middle. Per germline, CDR1 MNHEY and CDR2 SVGAGI. CDR3 in DNA: TGTGCCAGCAGCTCGAGGGAGAACACTGAAGCTTTCTTT. It yields the protein CASSSRENTEAFF.

The chain employs TRBV9 and TRBJ2-1; 10 nucleotides line up with TRBD2. This CDR3 is 15 amino acids long. CDR1 is SGDLS and CDR2 is YYNGEE in the germline V gene. J gave up 5 bases and V 2 bases, and 4 bases lay outside the gene matches. The CDR3 protein is CASSVGTSDDNEQFF. CDR3 bases: TGTGCCAGCAGCGTCGGGACTAGCGATGACAATGAGCAGTTCTTC.

The chain recombines TRBV5-6 with TRBJ1-1; no clear D. V lost 2 bases to trimming and J lost 5 bases, with 10 bases between them. The CDR3 runs to 13 residues. The germline V gene encodes CDR1 SGHDT and CDR2 YYEEEE. Here the CDR3 reads CASSFEERTEAFF. CDR3 nucleotides: TGTGCCAGCAGCTTCGAGGAGAGGACTGAAGCTTTCTTT.

This chain links TRBV24-1 with TRBJ2-1, with 11 bases aligning to TRBD2. Germline V gene lookup returns CDR1 KGHDR and CDR2 SFDVKD. V lost 4 bases and J lost 4; bases outside the gene matches: 2. The CDR3 spans 15 residues. The CDR3 DNA sequence: TGTGCCACCAGTGACACTAGCGGGAGTTACAATGAGCAGTTCTTC. It translates to CATSDTSGSYNEQFF.

This rearrangement joins TRBV27 to TRBJ2-5; D remains unclear. The V end was cut by 3 bases, the J end by 1 base, with 0 bases between. The CDR3 runs to 11 residues. CDR1 MNHEY and CDR2 SMNVEV come from the germline V gene (reference sequence). The CDR3 is CASSFQETQYF. As DNA, the CDR3 is TGTGCCAGCAGTTTCCAAGAGACCCAGTACTTC.

This chain joins TRBV6-2 or TRBV6-3 and TRBJ1-2; perhaps TRBD1 as D (6 bases). The CDR3 has 13 residues. Germline V gene lookup returns CDR1 MNHEY and CDR2 SVGEGT. Between the trimmed V and J ends, which lost 0 bases and 10 bases, there was a span of 12 bases. DNA of the CDR3: TGTGCCAGCAGTTACTCGTGGCAGGGGAACTACACCTTC. This gives the protein CASSYSWQGNYTF.

Remarks on this clone: A read error may account for a junction end that differs from germline. The genes are TRBV9 and TRBJ2-7; 9 nucleotides match TRBD2. The CDR3 spans 15 residues. In germline, CDR1 is SGDLS, CDR2 YYNGEE. CDR3 region: CPSRGGADRTEGQYF. CDR3 in DNA: TGTCCCAGCCGCGGGGGGGCGGACCGGACTGAGGGGCAGTACTTC. The full variable domain, in which reference TRBV9 and TRBJ2-7 provide the parts outside the CDR3, is DSGVTQTPKHLITATGQRVTLRCSPRSGDLSVYWYQQSLDQGLQFLIQYYNGEERAKGNILERFSAQQFPDLHSELNLSSLELGDSALYFCPSRGGADRTEGQYFGPGTRLTVT.

This clone has just one count. V and J are TRBV19 and TRBJ2-4; TRBD1 agrees at 8 bases. From germline, CDR1 is LNHDA and CDR2 SQIVND (reference sequence). The CDR3 extends over 13 amino acids. The V and J ends lost 9 bases and 3 bases, in that order; junction bases with no gene match: 4. CDR3 nucleotide sequence: TGTGCCAGCCGCGGACAGGGCAAAAACATTCAGTACTTC. Amino acid sequence: CASRGQGKNIQYF.

V is TRBV6-5 and J is TRBJ2-7; 8 nucleotides agree with TRBD1. This CDR3 has 15 amino acids. Germline lookup yields CDR1 MNHEY and CDR2 SVGAGI. Trimming took 2 bases from V and 2 from J; bases not matched to a gene: 5. CDR3 loop: CASSYRRTGPYEQYF. DNA of the CDR3: TGTGCCAGCAGTTACCGTAGGACAGGGCCCTACGAGCAGTACTTC.

V and J are TRBV28 and TRBJ1-1; D gene unclear. Germline V lookup: CDR1 MDHEN, CDR2 SYDVKM. V lost 5 bases and J lost 5, with 12 bases in between. The CDR3 is 13 amino acids. The CDR3 DNA sequence: TGTGCCAGCAGTCCGGGGTTAAGTACTGAAGCTTTCTTT. Protein product: CASSPGLSTEAFF.

The rearrangement uses TRBV2 and TRBJ2-1; D may match TRBD1 or TRBD2 (7 bases each). Germline V gene data show CDR1 as SNHLY and CDR2 as FYNNEI. V lost 10 bases to trimming and J lost 9 bases, with 13 bases between them. This CDR3 is built from 11 residues. CDR3 residues: CAIDREGEQFF. The CDR3 coding sequence is TGTGCCATAGACAGGGAGGGTGAGCAGTTCTTC.

V usage is TRBV6-5 and J usage is TRBJ1-2, with 9 nucleotides matching TRBD1. The CDR3 is 15 residues long. In germline, CDR1 is MNHEY, CDR2 SVGAGI. V lost 5 bases to trimming and J lost 7 bases; unmatched junction nucleotides: 11. This CDR3 reads CASSLRRDRASGYTF. In DNA form, the CDR3 reads TGTGCCAGCAGTCTCCGCCGGGACAGGGCTTCTGGCTACACCTTC.

This rearrangement joins TRBV28 to TRBJ1-5; D is uncertain. Trimming took 5 bases from V and 3 from J, leaving 11 bases between them. CDR3 length: 14 residues. Germline CDR1 MDHEN, CDR2 SYDVKM. The CDR3 region is CASSPDKSNQPQHF. The CDR3 coding sequence is TGTGCCAGCAGTCCCGACAAATCCAATCAGCCCCAGCATTTT.

This chain joins TRBV7-9 and TRBJ2-1; D may be TRBD2 (7 bases). In germline, CDR1 is SEHNR, CDR2 FQNEAQ (reference sequence). Trimming left V 8 bases short and J 4 bases short, with 15 bases between. The CDR3 contains 14 residues. CDR3 amino acids: CASLGAGGYNEQFF. The CDR3 coding sequence is TGTGCCAGCCTGGGGGCCGGGGGGTACAATGAGCAGTTCTTC.

J is TRBJ2-7 and V is TRBV20-1; D unresolved. The CDR3 length is 11 residues. V was clipped by 3 bases and J by 1 base, with 4 bases between them. Germline V gene data show CDR1 as DFQATT and CDR2 as SNEGSKA (reference sequence). The CDR3 nucleotides read TGCAGTGCTAGTTATTCCTACGAGCAGTACTTC. Residues: CSASYSYEQYF.